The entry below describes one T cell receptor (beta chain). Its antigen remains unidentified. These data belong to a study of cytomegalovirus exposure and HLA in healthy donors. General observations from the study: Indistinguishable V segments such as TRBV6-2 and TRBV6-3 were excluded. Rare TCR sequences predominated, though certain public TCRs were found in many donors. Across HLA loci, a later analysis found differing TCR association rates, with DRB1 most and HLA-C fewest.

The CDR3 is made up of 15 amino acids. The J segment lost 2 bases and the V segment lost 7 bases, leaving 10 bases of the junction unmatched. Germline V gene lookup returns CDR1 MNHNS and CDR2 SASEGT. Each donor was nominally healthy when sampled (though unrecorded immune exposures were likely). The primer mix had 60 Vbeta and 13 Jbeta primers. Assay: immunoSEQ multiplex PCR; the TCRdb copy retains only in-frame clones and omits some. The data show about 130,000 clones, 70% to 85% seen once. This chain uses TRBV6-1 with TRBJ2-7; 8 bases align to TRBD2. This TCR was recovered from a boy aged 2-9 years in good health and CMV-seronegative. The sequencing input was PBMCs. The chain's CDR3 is CASTQPEGLAYEQYF. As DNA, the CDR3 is TGTGCCAGCACTCAACCGGAGGGACTAGCCTACGAGCAGTACTTC.